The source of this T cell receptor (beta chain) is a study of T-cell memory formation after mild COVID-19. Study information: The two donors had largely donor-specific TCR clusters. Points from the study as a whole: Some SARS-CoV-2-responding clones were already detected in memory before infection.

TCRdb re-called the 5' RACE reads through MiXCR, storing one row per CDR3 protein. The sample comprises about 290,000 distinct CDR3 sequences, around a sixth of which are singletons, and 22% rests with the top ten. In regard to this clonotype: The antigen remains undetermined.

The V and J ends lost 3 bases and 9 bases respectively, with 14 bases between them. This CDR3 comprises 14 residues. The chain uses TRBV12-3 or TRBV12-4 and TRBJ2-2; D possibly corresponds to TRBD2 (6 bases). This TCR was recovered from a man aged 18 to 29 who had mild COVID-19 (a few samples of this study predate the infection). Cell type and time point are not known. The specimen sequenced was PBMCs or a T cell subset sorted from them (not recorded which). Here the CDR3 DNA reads TGTGCCAGCAGTTTCGGAATGCGGGAACGGGAGCTGTTTTTT. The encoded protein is CASSFGMRERELFF.